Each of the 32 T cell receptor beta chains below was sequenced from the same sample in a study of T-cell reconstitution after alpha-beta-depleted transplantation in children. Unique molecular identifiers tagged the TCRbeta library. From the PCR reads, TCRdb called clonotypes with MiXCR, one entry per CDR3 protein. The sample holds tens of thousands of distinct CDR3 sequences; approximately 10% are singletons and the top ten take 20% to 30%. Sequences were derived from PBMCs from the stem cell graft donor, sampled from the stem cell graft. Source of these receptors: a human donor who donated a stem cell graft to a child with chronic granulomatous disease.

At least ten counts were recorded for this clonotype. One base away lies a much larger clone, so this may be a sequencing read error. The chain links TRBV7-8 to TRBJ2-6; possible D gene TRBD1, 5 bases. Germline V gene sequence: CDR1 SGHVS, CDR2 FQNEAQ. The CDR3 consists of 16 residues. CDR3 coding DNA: TGTGCCAGCGAAACTGGGTGGGGTTCTGGGGCCAACGGCCTGACTTTC. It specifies CASETGWGSGANGLTF.

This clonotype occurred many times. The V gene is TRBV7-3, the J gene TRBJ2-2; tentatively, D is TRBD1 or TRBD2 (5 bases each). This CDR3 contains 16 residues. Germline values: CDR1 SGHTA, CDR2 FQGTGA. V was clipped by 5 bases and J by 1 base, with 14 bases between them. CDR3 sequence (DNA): TGTGCCAGCAGCCCATCGGGACGGATGAACACCGGGGAGCTGTTTTTT. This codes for CASSPSGRMNTGELFF.

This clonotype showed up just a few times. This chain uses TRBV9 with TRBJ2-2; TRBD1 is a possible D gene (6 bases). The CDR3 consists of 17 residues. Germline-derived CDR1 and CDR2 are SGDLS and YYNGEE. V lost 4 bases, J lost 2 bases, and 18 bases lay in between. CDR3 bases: TGTGCCAGCAGCACGTACCCGGGACAAACTAACACCGGGGAGCTGTTTTTT. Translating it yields CASSTYPGQTNTGELFF. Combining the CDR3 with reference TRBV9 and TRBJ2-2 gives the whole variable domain DSGVTQTPKHLITATGQRVTLRCSPRSGDLSVYWYQQSLDQGLQFLIQYYNGEERAKGNILERFSAQQFPDLHSELNLSSLELGDSALYFCASSTYPGQTNTGELFFGEGSRLTVL.

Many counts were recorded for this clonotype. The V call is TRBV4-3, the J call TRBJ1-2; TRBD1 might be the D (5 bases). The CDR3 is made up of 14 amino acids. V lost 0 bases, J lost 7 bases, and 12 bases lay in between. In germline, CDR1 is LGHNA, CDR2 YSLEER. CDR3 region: CASSQDKGAGGYTF. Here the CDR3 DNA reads TGCGCCAGCAGCCAAGATAAAGGGGCGGGTGGCTACACCTTC.

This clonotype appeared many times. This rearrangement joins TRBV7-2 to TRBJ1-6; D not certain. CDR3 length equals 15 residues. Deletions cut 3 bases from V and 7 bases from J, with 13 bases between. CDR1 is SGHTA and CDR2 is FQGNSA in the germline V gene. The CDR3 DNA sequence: TGTGCCAGCAGCTTCCAAGGAGAGGGAAATTCACCCCTCCACTTT. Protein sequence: CASSFQGEGNSPLHF.

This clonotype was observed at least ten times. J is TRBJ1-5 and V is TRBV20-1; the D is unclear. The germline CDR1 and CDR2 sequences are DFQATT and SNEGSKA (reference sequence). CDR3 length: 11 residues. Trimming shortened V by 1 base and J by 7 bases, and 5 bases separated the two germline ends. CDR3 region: CSARAGQPQHF. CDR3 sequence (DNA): TGCAGTGCTAGAGCCGGCCAGCCCCAGCATTTT.

The CDR3 here is CSVQGSYNEQFF. CDR3 coding DNA: TGCAGCGTTCAGGGCTCCTACAATGAGCAGTTCTTC. The genes are TRBV29-1 and TRBJ2-1; the D gene is possibly TRBD1 (5 bases). The CDR3 spans 12 residues. Trimming pared 5 bases from V and 0 bases from J, leaving 5 bases between. Germline CDR1 reads SQVTM; CDR2 reads ANQGSEA.

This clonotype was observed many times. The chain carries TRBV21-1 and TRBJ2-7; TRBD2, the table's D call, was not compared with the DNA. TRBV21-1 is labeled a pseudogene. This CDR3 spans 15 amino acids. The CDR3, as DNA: TGTGCCAGCAGCGGTCGGACTAGCGGGAACTACGAGCAGTACTTC. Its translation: CASSGRTSGNYEQYF.

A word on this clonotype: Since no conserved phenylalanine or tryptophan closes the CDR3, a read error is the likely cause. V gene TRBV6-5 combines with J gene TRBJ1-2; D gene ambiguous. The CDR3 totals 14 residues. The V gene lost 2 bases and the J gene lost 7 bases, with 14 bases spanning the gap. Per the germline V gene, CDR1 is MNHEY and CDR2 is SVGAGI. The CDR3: CASSYPPSDRGYTL. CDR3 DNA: TGTGCCAGCAGTTACCCGCCATCGGATCGTGGCTACACCTTG.

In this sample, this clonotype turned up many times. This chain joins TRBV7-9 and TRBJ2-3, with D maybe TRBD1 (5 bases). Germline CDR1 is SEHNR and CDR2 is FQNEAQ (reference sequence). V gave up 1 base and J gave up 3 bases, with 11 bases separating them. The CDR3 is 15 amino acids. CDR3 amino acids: CASSLGTTETDTQYF. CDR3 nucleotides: TGTGCCAGCAGCTTAGGTACGACAGAAACAGATACGCAGTATTTT.

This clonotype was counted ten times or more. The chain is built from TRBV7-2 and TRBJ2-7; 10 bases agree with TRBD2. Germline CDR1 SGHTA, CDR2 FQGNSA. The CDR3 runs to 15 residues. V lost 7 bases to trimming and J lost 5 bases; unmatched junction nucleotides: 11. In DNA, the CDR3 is TGTGCCAGCACCTTGGCGGGACTAGCGAGCCACGAGCAGTACTTC. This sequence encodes CASTLAGLASHEQYF. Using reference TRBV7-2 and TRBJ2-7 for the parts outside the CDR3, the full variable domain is GAGVSQSPSNKVTEKGKDVELRCDPISGHTALYWYRQSLGQGLEFLIYFQGNSAPDKSGLPSDRFSAERTGGSVSTLTIQRTQQEDSAVYLCASTLAGLASHEQYFGPGTRLTVT.

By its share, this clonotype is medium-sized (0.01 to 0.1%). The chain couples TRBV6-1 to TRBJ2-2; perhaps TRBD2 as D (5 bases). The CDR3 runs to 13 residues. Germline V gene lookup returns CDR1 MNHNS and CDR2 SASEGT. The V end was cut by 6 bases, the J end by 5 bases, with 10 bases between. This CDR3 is CASSRSGTGELFF. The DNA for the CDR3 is TGTGCCAGCAGCAGAAGCGGTACCGGGGAGCTGTTTTTT.

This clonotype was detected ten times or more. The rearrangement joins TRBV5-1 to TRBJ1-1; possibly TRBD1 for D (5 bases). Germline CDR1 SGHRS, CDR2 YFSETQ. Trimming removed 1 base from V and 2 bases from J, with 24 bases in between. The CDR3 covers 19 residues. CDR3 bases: TGCGCCAGCAGCTTGCAACCTCTTTCGAGACAGCGCGGAAACACTGAAGCTTTCTTT. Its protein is CASSLQPLSRQRGNTEAFF.

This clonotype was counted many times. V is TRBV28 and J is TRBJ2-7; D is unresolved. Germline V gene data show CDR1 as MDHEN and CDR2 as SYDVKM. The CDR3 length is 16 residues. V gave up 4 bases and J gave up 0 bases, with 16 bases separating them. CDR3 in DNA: TGTGCCAGCAGTTCACCTTCCGGGCCCAGCTCCTACGAGCAGTACTTC. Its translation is CASSSPSGPSSYEQYF. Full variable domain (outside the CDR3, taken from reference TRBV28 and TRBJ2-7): DVKVTQSSRYLVKRTGEKVFLECVQDMDHENMFWYRQDPGLGLRLIYFSYDVKMKEKGDIPEGYSVSREKKERFSLILESASTNQTSMYLCASSSPSGPSSYEQYFGPGTRLTVT.

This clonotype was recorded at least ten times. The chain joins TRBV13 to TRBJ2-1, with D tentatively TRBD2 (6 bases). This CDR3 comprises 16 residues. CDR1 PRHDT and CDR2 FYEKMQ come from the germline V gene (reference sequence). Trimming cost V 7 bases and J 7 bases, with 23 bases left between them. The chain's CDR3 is CASTPGRVGGKNEQFF. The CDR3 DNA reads TGTGCCAGCACCCCCGGAAGGGTGGGGGGAAAAAATGAGCAGTTCTTC.

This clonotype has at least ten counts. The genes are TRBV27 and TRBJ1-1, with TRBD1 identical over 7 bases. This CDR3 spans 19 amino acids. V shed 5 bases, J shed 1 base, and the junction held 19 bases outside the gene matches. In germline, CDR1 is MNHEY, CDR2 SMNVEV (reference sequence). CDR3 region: CASSPTWGPGGLGNTEAFF. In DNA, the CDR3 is TGTGCCAGCAGTCCAACCTGGGGTCCAGGGGGGTTAGGGAACACTGAAGCTTTCTTT.

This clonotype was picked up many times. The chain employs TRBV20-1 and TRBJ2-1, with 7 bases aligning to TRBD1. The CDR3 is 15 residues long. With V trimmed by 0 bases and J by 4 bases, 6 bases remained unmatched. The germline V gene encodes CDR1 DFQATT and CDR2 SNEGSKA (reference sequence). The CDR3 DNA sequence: TGCAGTGCTAGAGACCTCGGGACAGCTTACAATGAGCAGTTCTTC. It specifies CSARDLGTAYNEQFF.

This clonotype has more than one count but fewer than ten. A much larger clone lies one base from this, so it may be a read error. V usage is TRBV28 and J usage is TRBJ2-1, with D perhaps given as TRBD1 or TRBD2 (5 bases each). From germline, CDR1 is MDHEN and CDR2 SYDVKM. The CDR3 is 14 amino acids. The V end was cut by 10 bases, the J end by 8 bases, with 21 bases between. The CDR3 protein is CAISPGTQRHEQFF. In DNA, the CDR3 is TGTGCCATCAGCCCCGGGACCCAGCGTCATGAGCAGTTCTTC.

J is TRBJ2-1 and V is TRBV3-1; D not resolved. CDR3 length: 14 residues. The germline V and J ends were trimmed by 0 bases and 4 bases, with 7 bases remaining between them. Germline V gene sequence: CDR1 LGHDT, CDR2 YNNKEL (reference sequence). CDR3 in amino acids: CASSQDLSYNEQFF. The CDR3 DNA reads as TGTGCCAGCAGCCAAGATCTGTCATACAATGAGCAGTTCTTC.

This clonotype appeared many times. CDR3 sequence reads: CASSSWGSNQPQHF. The CDR3 bases are TGTGCCAGCAGCTCCTGGGGGAGCAATCAGCCCCAGCATTTT. The chain is built from TRBV5-6 and TRBJ1-5; possible D gene TRBD1, 5 bases. The CDR3 contains 14 residues. V lost 3 bases to trimming and J lost 1 base, with 8 bases between them. CDR1 is SGHDT and CDR2 is YYEEEE in the germline V gene.

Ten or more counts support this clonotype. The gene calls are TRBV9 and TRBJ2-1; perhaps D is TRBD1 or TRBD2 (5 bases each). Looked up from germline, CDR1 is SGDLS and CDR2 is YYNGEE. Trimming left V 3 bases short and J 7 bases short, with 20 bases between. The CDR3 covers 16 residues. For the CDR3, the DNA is TGTGCCAGCAGCGCATTTCTAGCAGGGAGAGCAAATGAGCAGTTCTTC. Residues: CASSAFLAGRANEQFF. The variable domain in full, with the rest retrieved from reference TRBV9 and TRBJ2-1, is DSGVTQTPKHLITATGQRVTLRCSPRSGDLSVYWYQQSLDQGLQFLIQYYNGEERAKGNILERFSAQQFPDLHSELNLSSLELGDSALYFCASSAFLAGRANEQFFGPGTRLTVL.

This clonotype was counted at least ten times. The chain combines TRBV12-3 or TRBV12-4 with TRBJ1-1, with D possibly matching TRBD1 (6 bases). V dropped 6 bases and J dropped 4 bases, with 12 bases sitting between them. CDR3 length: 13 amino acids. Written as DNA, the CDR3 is TGTGCCAGCAGAGATTTAGGGGGCACTGAAGCTTTCTTT. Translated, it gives CASRDLGGTEAFF.

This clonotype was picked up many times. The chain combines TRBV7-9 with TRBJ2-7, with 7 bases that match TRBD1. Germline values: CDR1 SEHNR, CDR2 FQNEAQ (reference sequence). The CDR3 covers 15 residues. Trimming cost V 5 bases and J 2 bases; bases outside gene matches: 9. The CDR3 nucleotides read TGTGCCAGCAGCCCCCGGACAGGTCGGACCTACGAGCAGTACTTC. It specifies CASSPRTGRTYEQYF.

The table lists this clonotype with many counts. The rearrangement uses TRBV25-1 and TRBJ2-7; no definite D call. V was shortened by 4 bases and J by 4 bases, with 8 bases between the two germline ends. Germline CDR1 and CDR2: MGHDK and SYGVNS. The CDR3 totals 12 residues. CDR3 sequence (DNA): TGTGCCAGCAGTGTTCACGGATACGAGCAGTACTTC. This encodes CASSVHGYEQYF.

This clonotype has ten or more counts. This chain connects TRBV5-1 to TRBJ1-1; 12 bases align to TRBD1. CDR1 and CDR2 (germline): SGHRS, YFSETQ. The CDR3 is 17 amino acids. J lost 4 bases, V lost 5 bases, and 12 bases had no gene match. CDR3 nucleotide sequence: TGCGCCAGCAGAATAAGGGACAGGGGGCGCAGGTTCACTGAAGCTTTCTTT. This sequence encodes CASRIRDRGRRFTEAFF.

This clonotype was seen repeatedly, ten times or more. The CDR3 spells CASSPIKRDTDTQYF. The CDR3 nucleotides are TGTGCCAGCAGCCCTATTAAGCGGGACACAGATACGCAGTATTTT. The chain joins TRBV7-8 to TRBJ2-3; 7 bases map to TRBD2. Germline V gene sequence: CDR1 SGHVS, CDR2 FQNEAQ. V lost 5 bases, J lost 2 bases, and 7 bases stayed unmatched. The CDR3 runs 15 residues.

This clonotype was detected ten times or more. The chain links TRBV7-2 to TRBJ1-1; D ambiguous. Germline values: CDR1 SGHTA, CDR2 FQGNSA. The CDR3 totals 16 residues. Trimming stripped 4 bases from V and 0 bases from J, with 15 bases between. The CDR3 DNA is TGTGCCAGCAGCTCGCAATGGGGAGCTTTGAACACTGAAGCTTTCTTT. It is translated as CASSSQWGALNTEAFF.

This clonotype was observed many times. The CDR3 DNA is TGTGCCATCAGGATTTCTTCCGGGACTGCCTACAATGAGCAGTTCTTC. It yields the protein CAIRISSGTAYNEQFF. The rearrangement links TRBV10-3 to TRBJ2-1, with D possibly TRBD2 on 6 matching bases. V lost 6 bases and J lost 2, with 17 bases in between. The CDR3 covers 16 residues. Germline V gives CDR1 ENHRY, CDR2 SYGVKD.

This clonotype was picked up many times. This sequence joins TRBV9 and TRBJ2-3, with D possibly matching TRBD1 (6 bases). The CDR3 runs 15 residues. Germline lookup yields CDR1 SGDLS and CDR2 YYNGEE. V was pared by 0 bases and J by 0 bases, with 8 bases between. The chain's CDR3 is CASSVATGSTDTQYF. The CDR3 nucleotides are TGTGCCAGCAGCGTAGCGACAGGCAGCACAGATACGCAGTATTTT.

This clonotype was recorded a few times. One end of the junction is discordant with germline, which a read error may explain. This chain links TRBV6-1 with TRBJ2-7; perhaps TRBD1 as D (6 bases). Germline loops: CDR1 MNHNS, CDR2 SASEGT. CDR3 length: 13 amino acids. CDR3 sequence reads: CASRKLNRQDRRF. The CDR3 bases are TGTGCCAGCAGAAAACTAAATCGACAGGACCGACGATTC.

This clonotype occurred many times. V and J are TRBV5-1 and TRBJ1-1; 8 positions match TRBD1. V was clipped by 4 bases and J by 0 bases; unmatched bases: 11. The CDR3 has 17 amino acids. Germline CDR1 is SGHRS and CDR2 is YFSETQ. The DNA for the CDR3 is TGCGCCAGCAGCCCAACTGACAGGGGCGTTATGAACACTGAAGCTTTCTTT. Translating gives CASSPTDRGVMNTEAFF.

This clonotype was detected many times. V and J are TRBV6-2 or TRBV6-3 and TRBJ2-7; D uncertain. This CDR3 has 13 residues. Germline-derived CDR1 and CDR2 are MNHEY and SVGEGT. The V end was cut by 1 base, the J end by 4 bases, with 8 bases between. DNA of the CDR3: TGTGCCAGCAGTTACTTTTGGGGTTACGAGCAGTACTTC. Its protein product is CASSYFWGYEQYF.